A selection of T cell receptor beta chains follows, all from one sample in a study of blood T cell repertoires in COVID-19. Sequencing used immunoSEQ multiplex PCR; TCRdb keeps in-frame clones, though not all of them. The data show about 240,000 clones, more than 80% seen once. The source material was peripheral blood. The source is a woman older than 75 with COVID-19, enrolled during active disease. CDR3s include the opening cysteine and the closing phenylalanine or tryptophan. Each record gives: J gene, clone size, D gene, V gene, CDR3 DNA, CDR3 protein. D genes are given only for firm matches. Clone size is not always given. Where it is, it says once, few, many or a class for expanded clones.

J: TRBJ1-1
size: .
D: .
V: TRBV12-3/TRBV12-4
DNA: TGTGCCAGCAGCAGGTTGGGGAGGGCTTTCTTT
CDR3: CASSRLGRAFF

J: TRBJ2-5
size: .
D: .
V: TRBV4-2
DNA: TGTGCCAGCAGCCGGACCAGGGGGCTATGGAAAAGGACTAGCGCAGAGACCCAGTACTTC
CDR3: CASSRTRGLWKRTSAETQYF

J: TRBJ2-1
size: .
D: TRBD2
V: TRBV6-5
DNA: TGTGCCAGCAGGGTGGGACTAGCGGGGGGGAATGAGCAGTTCTTC
CDR3: CASRVGLAGGNEQFF

J: TRBJ2-5
size: .
D: .
V: TRBV5-1
DNA: TGCGCCAGCAGTAAAGGACAGTACCAAGAGACCCAGTACTTC
CDR3: CASSKGQYQETQYF

J: TRBJ1-1
size: .
D: .
V: TRBV21-1
DNA: TGTGCCAGCAGCAAAAAGGCTCGGGACAATGAAGCTTTCTTT
CDR3: CASSKKARDNEAFF

J: TRBJ2-5
size: .
D: .
V: TRBV5-1
DNA: TGCGCCAGCAGTAAGATGCCCCGGGAGACCCAGTACTTC
CDR3: CASSKMPRETQYF

J: TRBJ2-1
size: .
D: .
V: TRBV7-2
DNA: TGTGCCAGCAGCTTAGCGCGGGACAATGAGCAGTTCTTC
CDR3: CASSLARDNEQFF

J: TRBJ2-6
size: .
D: .
V: TRBV7-2
DNA: TGTGCCAGCAGCTATCGTTACTCTGGGGCCAACGTCCTGACTTTC
CDR3: CASSYRYSGANVLTF

J: TRBJ2-5
size: .
D: .
V: TRBV29-1
DNA: TGCAGCGTTGACGGACGGGGGGAGACCCAGTACTTC
CDR3: CSVDGRGETQYF

J: TRBJ2-1
size: .
D: .
V: TRBV18
DNA: TGTGCCAGCTCACCACGTAACAGGGCCGATGAGCAGTTCTTC
CDR3: CASSPRNRADEQFF

J: TRBJ1-2
size: .
D: TRBD1
V: TRBV6-5
DNA: TGTGCCAGCAGTCCCCGACAGGGGGCCTATGGCTACACCTTC
CDR3: CASSPRQGAYGYTF

J: TRBJ1-2
size: few
D: .
V: TRBV6-1
DNA: TGTGCCAGCAGTGAAGCGGCAGGGTTTGGCTACACCTTC
CDR3: CASSEAAGFGYTF

J: TRBJ1-6
size: .
D: TRBD1
V: TRBV7-2
DNA: TGTGCCAGCAGCACGCCGACAGGGCCTATGCACCACTTT
CDR3: CASSTPTGPMHHF

J: TRBJ1-1
size: .
D: TRBD1
V: TRBV5-6
DNA: TGTGCCAGCAGCTCTCCCGGGACAGGGGGATATGGCCCTGAAGCTTTCTTT
CDR3: CASSSPGTGGYGPEAFF

J: TRBJ2-2
size: .
D: .
V: TRBV5-6
DNA: TGTGCCAGCAGCTTGAATCCGGGGACGAACACCGGGGAGCTGTTTTTT
CDR3: CASSLNPGTNTGELFF

J: TRBJ1-6
size: .
D: .
V: TRBV5-1
DNA: TGCGCCAGCAGCTTAGTTGAGCGGCCAAATTCACCCCTCCACTTT
CDR3: CASSLVERPNSPLHF

J: TRBJ1-2
size: .
D: TRBD1
V: TRBV20-1
DNA: TGCAGTGCTAGTTTGGACAGGGGTTACTATGGCTACACCTTC
CDR3: CSASLDRGYYGYTF

J: TRBJ2-7
size: .
D: .
V: TRBV10-3
DNA: TGTGCCATCAGTGACCCCCGGGACAAGGGGGGGTTGCAGTACTTC
CDR3: CAISDPRDKGGLQYF

J: TRBJ1-5
size: .
D: .
V: TRBV12-3/TRBV12-4
DNA: TGTGCCAGCAGTTTAGCCGGGGATCAGCCCCAGCATTTT
CDR3: CASSLAGDQPQHF

J: TRBJ2-7
size: few
D: .
V: TRBV29-1
DNA: TGCAGCGTGTTGACGGGAATCGAGCAGTACTTC
CDR3: CSVLTGIEQYF

J: TRBJ2-2
size: .
D: .
V: TRBV7-2
DNA: TGTGCCAGCAGCGGGCGGACTGGACTGAACACCGGGGAGCTGTTTTTT
CDR3: CASSGRTGLNTGELFF

J: TRBJ2-4
size: .
D: .
V: TRBV6-6
DNA: TGTGCCAGCAGTAACGGCGGGTTGGGCAAAAACATTCAGTACTTC
CDR3: CASSNGGLGKNIQYF

J: TRBJ2-1
size: .
D: TRBD2
V: TRBV6-5
DNA: TGTGCCAGCAGTTGGGGACTAGCGAGAAACAATGAGCAGTTCTTC
CDR3: CASSWGLARNNEQFF

J: TRBJ2-1
size: .
D: TRBD2
V: TRBV18
DNA: TGTGCCAGCTCAGGACTAGCGAATGAGCAGTTCTTC
CDR3: CASSGLANEQFF

J: TRBJ2-7
size: .
D: .
V: TRBV6-2/TRBV6-3
DNA: TGTGCCAGCAGTTTGGGGGGAGAGCAGTACTTC
CDR3: CASSLGGEQYF

J: TRBJ1-2
size: .
D: .
V: TRBV30
DNA: TGTGCCTGGAGGATGAGGAAGGGGAGCTACACCTTC
CDR3: CAWRMRKGSYTF

J: TRBJ2-5
size: once
D: .
V: TRBV7-9
DNA: TGTGCCAGCAGCCTGGCGGGGGCGGGGGAGACCCAGTACTTC
CDR3: CASSLAGAGETQYF

J: TRBJ2-7
size: .
D: TRBD2
V: TRBV7-9
DNA: TGTGCCAGCAGCTTAAGTACTAGCGGGAAACCTTGGACCTACGAGCAGTACTTC
CDR3: CASSLSTSGKPWTYEQYF

J: TRBJ1-2
size: .
D: .
V: TRBV7-8
DNA: TGTGCCAGCAGCTACGGGGACTATGGCTACACCTTC
CDR3: CASSYGDYGYTF

J: TRBJ2-1
size: .
D: .
V: TRBV20-1
DNA: TGCAGTGCTAGTGGGAGGACGGGTAAGCAGTTCTTC
CDR3: CSASGRTGKQFF

J: TRBJ2-7
size: .
D: TRBD2
V: TRBV3-1/TRBV3-2
DNA: TGTGCCAGCAGCCAAGGGTTTAGCGGGACCTACGAGCAGTACTTC
CDR3: CASSQGFSGTYEQYF

J: TRBJ1-6
size: once
D: .
V: TRBV3-1/TRBV3-2
DNA: TGTGCCAGCAGCCAGCAGGGGCAAGGGAATTCACCCCTCCACTTT
CDR3: CASSQQGQGNSPLHF